Listed below are T cell receptor beta chains from one sample, sequenced in a study of CD8+CD57+ T cells in acquired aplastic anemia. One entry per CDR3 protein results from TCRdb running MiXCR on the reads. The sample shows fewer than 200,000 distinct CDR3 sequences, 60% to 70% of them seen only once. Sample: sorted CD4+, CD8+, or CD8+CD57+ T cells (not recorded which) from PBMCs. Source of these receptors: a human donor in good health. Each CDR3 is given with its conserved first and last residue. Each record gives: V gene, D gene, J gene, clone size, CDR3 DNA, CDR3 protein. A D gene is named only where the DNA matches it firmly. Only some rows state a clone size, as once, few, many or a class for expanded clones.

>TRBV10-2|TRBD1|TRBJ1-6|.
TGCGCCAGCAGACAGACAGGGGAGTATAATTCACCCCTCCACTTT
CASRQTGEYNSPLHF
>TRBV7-8|.|TRBJ1-1|few
TGTGCCAGCAGCTTAGGGGAAGGGCAGGGTTATGAAGACACTGAAGCTTTCTTT
CASSLGEGQGYEDTEAFF
>TRBV19|.|TRBJ2-7|.
TGTGCCAGTAGTGAGACCACGGACTCCTACGAGCAGTACTTC
CASSETTDSYEQYF
>TRBV4-1|.|TRBJ2-3|.
TGTGCCAGCAGCCAAGAAGTGGGAAGCACAGATACGCAGTATTTT
CASSQEVGSTDTQYF
>TRBV10-3|TRBD2|TRBJ2-7|.
TGTGCCAGCAGTTTAGGAGCGGGAGTTGCCGAGCAGTACTTC
CASSLGAGVAEQYF
>TRBV19|.|TRBJ1-4|.
TGTGCCAGTAGTGCAACAGGGTCGGCTGAAAAACTGTTTTTT
CASSATGSAEKLFF
>TRBV20-1|TRBD2|TRBJ2-7|.
TGCAGTGCTAGACCGCCGGGACTAGCGGGATACGAGCAGTACTTC
CSARPPGLAGYEQYF
>TRBV7-9|.|TRBJ2-1|.
TGTGCCAGCAGAACCGGGTCCATCGAACAGTTCTTC
CASRTGSIEQFF
>TRBV2|TRBD2|TRBJ2-1|many
TGTGCCAGCAGTGGAGGACTAGCTTGGGAGCAGTTCTTC
CASSGGLAWEQFF
>TRBV10-3|TRBD1|TRBJ2-7|.
TGTGCCATCACCCGGACAGGATCTTCCTACGAGCAGTACTTC
CAITRTGSSYEQYF
>TRBV7-8|TRBD1|TRBJ2-7|few
TGTGCCAGCAGCTTAATCGGCGGGACAGGGGTTGACGAGCAGTACTTC
CASSLIGGTGVDEQYF
>TRBV28|TRBD1|TRBJ1-1|.
TGTGCCACCACGGGACAGATTGAAGCTTTCTTT
CATTGQIEAFF
>TRBV15|TRBD1|TRBJ1-2|many
TGTGCCACCAGCAGAACAGGGGGCGCGAGTGATGGCTACACCTTC
CATSRTGGASDGYTF
>TRBV6-2/TRBV6-3|.|TRBJ2-1|.
TGTGCCAGCAGTGCGGCAGCGGGTGCCTACAATGAGCAGTTCTTC
CASSAAAGAYNEQFF
>TRBV2|TRBD2|TRBJ2-7|.
TGTGCCAGCACCTCGGGCCTAGCGGGCCACGAGCAGTACTTC
CASTSGLAGHEQYF
>TRBV24-1|.|TRBJ2-1|.
TGTTCCACCAGTGACCATGGACCTCTGGGTGAGCAGTTCTTC
CSTSDHGPLGEQFF
>TRBV20-1|TRBD1|TRBJ2-1|.
TGCAGTGCTAACAGCCCCGGGACAGGGGAGGGTGAGCAGTTCTTC
CSANSPGTGEGEQFF
>TRBV20-1|TRBD1|TRBJ1-4|.
TGCAGTGCTAGAGATCTTATGATAGGACAGGGACGAAAACTGTTTTTT
CSARDLMIGQGRKLFF
>TRBV5-8|TRBD1|TRBJ1-6|.
TGCGCCAGCAGCCCGGACAGGGACGTGAGGCGTTCACCCCTCCACTTT
CASSPDRDVRRSPLHF
>TRBV29-1|.|TRBJ1-1|once
TGCAGCGGGGGGTGGGGCGGTGAAGCTTTCTTT
CSGGWGGEAFF
>TRBV6-5|.|TRBJ2-7|.
TGTGCCAGCAGTTATATGGAGGGCTACGAGCAGTACTTC
CASSYMEGYEQYF
>TRBV6-1|.|TRBJ2-7|.
TGTGCCAGCTCGAACAGGGCGGCCTACGAGCAGTACTTC
CASSNRAAYEQYF
>TRBV5-1|.|TRBJ2-1|.
TGCGCCAGCAGCCCGGACGGGGATGAGCAGTTCTTC
CASSPDGDEQFF
>TRBV9|TRBD1|TRBJ1-1|many
TGTGCCAGCAGCCCACAGACAGGGGAGGGGACTGAAGCTTTCTTT
CASSPQTGEGTEAFF
>TRBV7-8|.|TRBJ1-1|.
TGTGCCAGCAGCTTAACAGGACGTGAAGCTTTCTTT
CASSLTGREAFF
>TRBV7-9|TRBD1|TRBJ2-1|.
TGTGCCAGCAGCTCGACAGGGTTCAATGAGCAGTTCTTC
CASSSTGFNEQFF
>TRBV20-1|.|TRBJ2-7|.
TGCAGTGCTATCACAGTCACCTCCTACGAGCAGTACTTC
CSAITVTSYEQYF
>TRBV2|.|TRBJ1-1|.
TGTGCCAGCATAGGGGTGCGGCGTGCTGAAGCTTTCTTT
CASIGVRRAEAFF
>TRBV9|TRBD2|TRBJ2-3|.
TGTGCCAGCAGCGCCACTCCGGGACTAGACACAGATACGCAGTATTTT
CASSATPGLDTDTQYF
>TRBV4-2|.|TRBJ2-1|many
TGTGCCAGCAGCCAAGAAGTCAGATCGAGCGGGCATGAGCAGTTCTTC
CASSQEVRSSGHEQFF
>TRBV9|.|TRBJ2-1|.
TGTGCCAGCAGCGTAGATAGCGGAGTTTACAATGAGCAGTTCTTC
CASSVDSGVYNEQFF
>TRBV13|TRBD1|TRBJ2-7|many
TGTGCCAGCAGCTTAGAAGGGGGCGGTTACGAGCAGTACTTC
CASSLEGGGYEQYF
>TRBV7-9|.|TRBJ2-2|.
TGTGCCAGCAGCCCCCGGGTTAGCGCCTACACCGGGGAGCTGTTTTTT
CASSPRVSAYTGELFF
>TRBV7-3|.|TRBJ2-7|.
TGTGCCAGCAGCTTGGGCGGGGACACGGGAGAGCAGTACTTC
CASSLGGDTGEQYF
>TRBV19|.|TRBJ2-2|.
TGTGCCAGTAGGCGGTTAGCCGGGACAGGGTTACTAGCGGGCACCGGGGAGCTGTTTTTT
CASRRLAGTGLLAGTGELFF
>TRBV27|.|TRBJ2-1|few
TGTGCCAGCAGCCTATCACACAGCTCCTACAATGAGCAGTTCTTC
CASSLSHSSYNEQFF
>TRBV12-3/TRBV12-4|TRBD2|TRBJ2-7|.
TGTGCCAGCAGTTACCGGCCGACTAGCGTGTCTGAGCAGTACTTC
CASSYRPTSVSEQYF
>TRBV19|.|TRBJ1-2|once
TGTGCCAGTAGTATAGGGCAGCACTATGGCTACACCTTC
CASSIGQHYGYTF
>TRBV19|.|TRBJ1-5|.
TGTGCCAGTAGACAGTATAGCAATCAGCCCCAGCATTTT
CASRQYSNQPQHF
>TRBV6-1|.|TRBJ1-3|.
TGTGCCAGCACTACGGAAATCTCTGGAAACGCCATATATTTT
CASTTEISGNAIYF
>TRBV2|.|TRBJ1-1|.
TGTGCCAGCAGTGAACTGTTCGAAGCTTTCTTT
CASSELFEAFF
>TRBV5-6|TRBD1|TRBJ2-1|many
TGTGCCAGCAGCTTTAATCTGTACAGGGGTTCCTACAATGAGCAGTTCTTC
CASSFNLYRGSYNEQFF
>TRBV7-9|.|TRBJ2-1|.
TGTGCCAGCCGGGGCCCCGCCAGGGGGGGGCCCTACAATGAGCAGTTCTTC
CASRGPARGGPYNEQFF
>TRBV24-1|.|TRBJ2-2|.
TGTGCCACCAGTGATTCGGAGGGAAGGCCCGGGGAGCTGTTTTTT
CATSDSEGRPGELFF
>TRBV25-1|.|TRBJ2-7|.
TGTGCCAGCAGTTTTATAAGAAGGACTCTCGAGCAGTACTTC
CASSFIRRTLEQYF
>TRBV7-2|.|TRBJ2-7|.
TGTGCCAGCAGCTTAGTGGCGGGGCAAACCTACGAGCAGTACTTC
CASSLVAGQTYEQYF
>TRBV25-1|.|TRBJ2-7|.
TGTGCCAGCAAATCCCGGGGGAACCAGCAGTACTTC
CASKSRGNQQYF
>TRBV7-9|TRBD1|TRBJ2-7|.
TGTGCCAGCAGCCCCCGGGACAGGGCACGGGGCGAGCAGTACTTC
CASSPRDRARGEQYF
>TRBV7-9|.|TRBJ2-5|once
TGTGCCAGCAGCACATCGGGTGGAGGGCGAGAGACCCAGTACTTC
CASSTSGGGRETQYF
>TRBV5-1|TRBD1|TRBJ2-7|.
TGCGCCAGCAGCATCGGGACAGTGACCTACGAGCAGTACTTC
CASSIGTVTYEQYF
>TRBV5-8|.|TRBJ2-1|.
TGTGCCAGCAGCTTGGCCAGGTTCCCGACCTACAATGAGCAGTTCTTC
CASSLARFPTYNEQFF
>TRBV5-1|TRBD2|TRBJ2-1|many
TGCGCCAGCAGCTCGGGACTAGCGGGGGTTAACTCTTTCTACAATGAGCAGTTCTTC
CASSSGLAGVNSFYNEQFF
>TRBV20-1|.|TRBJ2-5|.
TGCAGTGCTCCGCGCCGGGGGGCAGGCCAAGAGACCCAGTACTTC
CSAPRRGAGQETQYF
>TRBV7-6|.|TRBJ2-2|.
TGTGCCAGCAGCTTGAACTTCGGACAGAACACCGGGGAGCTGTTTTTT
CASSLNFGQNTGELFF
>TRBV6-6|TRBD2|TRBJ2-5|many
TGTGCCAGCACCCGAGGACTAGCGGGAGAGGAGACCCAGTACTTC
CASTRGLAGEETQYF